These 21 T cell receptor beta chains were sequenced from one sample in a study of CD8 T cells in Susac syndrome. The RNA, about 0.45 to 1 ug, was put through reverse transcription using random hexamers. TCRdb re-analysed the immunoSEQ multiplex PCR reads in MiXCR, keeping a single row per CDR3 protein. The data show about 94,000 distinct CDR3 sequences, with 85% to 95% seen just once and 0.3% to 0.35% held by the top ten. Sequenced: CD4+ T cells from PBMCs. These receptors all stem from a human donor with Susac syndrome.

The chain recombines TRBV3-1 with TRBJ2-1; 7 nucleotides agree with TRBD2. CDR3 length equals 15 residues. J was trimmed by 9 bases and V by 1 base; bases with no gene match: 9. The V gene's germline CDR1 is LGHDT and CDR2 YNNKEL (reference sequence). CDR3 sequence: CASSQGVSGSSEQFF. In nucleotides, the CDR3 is TGTGCCAGCAGCCAAGGGGTTAGCGGGTCCAGTGAGCAGTTCTTC.

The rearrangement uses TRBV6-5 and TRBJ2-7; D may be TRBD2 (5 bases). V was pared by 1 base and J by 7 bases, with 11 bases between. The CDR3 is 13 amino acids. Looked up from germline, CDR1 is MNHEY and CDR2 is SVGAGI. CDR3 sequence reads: CASSYFGPGEQYF. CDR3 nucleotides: TGTGCCAGCAGTTACTTCGGTCCGGGGGAGCAGTACTTC.

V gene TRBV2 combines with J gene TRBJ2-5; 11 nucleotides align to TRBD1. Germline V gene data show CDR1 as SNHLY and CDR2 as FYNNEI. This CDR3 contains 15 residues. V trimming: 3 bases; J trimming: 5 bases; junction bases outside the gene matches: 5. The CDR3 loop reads CASSDRTGGSETQYF. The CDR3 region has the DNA TGTGCCAGCAGTGATAGGACAGGGGGCTCGGAGACCCAGTACTTC.

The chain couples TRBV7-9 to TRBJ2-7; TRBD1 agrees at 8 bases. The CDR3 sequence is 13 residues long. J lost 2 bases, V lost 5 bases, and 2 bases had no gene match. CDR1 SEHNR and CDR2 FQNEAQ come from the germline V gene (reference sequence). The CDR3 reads CASSETGAYEQYF. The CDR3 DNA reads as TGTGCCAGCAGCGAGACAGGGGCCTACGAGCAGTACTTC. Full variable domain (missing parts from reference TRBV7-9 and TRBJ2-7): DTGVSQNPRHKITKRGQNVTFRCDPISEHNRLYWYRQTLGQGPEFLTYFQNEAQLEKSRLLSDRFSAERPKGSFSTLEIQRTEQGDSAMYLCASSETGAYEQYFGPGTRLTVT.

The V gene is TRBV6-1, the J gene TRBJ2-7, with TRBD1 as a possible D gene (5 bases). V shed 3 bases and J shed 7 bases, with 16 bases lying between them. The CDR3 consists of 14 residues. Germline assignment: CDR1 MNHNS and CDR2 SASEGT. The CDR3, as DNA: TGTGCCAGCAGTGATCAGGGTAAATTTGGGGAGCAGTACTTC. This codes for CASSDQGKFGEQYF.

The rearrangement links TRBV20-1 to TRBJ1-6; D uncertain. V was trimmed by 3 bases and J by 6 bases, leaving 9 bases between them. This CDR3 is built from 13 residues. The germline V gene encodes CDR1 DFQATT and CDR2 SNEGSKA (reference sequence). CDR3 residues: CSARQALNSPLHF. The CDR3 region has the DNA TGCAGTGCTAGGCAGGCGCTTAATTCACCCCTCCACTTT.

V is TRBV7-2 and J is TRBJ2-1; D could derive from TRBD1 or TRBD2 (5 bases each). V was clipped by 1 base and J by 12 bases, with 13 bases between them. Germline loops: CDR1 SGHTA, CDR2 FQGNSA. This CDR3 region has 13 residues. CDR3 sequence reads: CASSLGRQGAQFF. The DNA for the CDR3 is TGTGCCAGCAGCTTAGGTCGCCAGGGAGCGCAGTTCTTC.

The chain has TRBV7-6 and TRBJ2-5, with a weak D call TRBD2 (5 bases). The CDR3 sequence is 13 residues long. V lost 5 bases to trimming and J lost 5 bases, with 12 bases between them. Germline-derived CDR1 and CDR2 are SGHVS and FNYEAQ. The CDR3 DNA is TGTGCCAGCAGCCTTCTAGCCTCGGAGACCCAGTACTTC. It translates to CASSLLASETQYF.

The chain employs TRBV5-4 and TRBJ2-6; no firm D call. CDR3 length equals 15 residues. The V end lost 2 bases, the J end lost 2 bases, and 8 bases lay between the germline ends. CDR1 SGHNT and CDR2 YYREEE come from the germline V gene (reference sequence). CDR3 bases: TGTGCCAGCAGCTTCAAAACAGCTGGGGCCAACGTCCTGACTTTC. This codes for CASSFKTAGANVLTF. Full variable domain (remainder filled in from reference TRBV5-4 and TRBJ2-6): ETGVTQSPTHLIKTRGQQVTLRCSSQSGHNTVSWYQQALGQGPQFIFQYYREEENGRGNFPPRFSGLQFPNYSSELNVNALELDDSALYLCASSFKTAGANVLTFGAGSRLTVL.

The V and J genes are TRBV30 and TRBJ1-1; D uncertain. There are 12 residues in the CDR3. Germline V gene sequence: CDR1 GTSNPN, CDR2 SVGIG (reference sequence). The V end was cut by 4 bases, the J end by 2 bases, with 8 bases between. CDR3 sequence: CAWKPANTEAFF. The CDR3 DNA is TGTGCCTGGAAGCCAGCCAACACTGAAGCTTTCTTT.

This chain's CDR3 is CSARDLGLRYNEQFF. CDR3 sequence (DNA): TGCAGTGCTAGAGATTTAGGACTACGCTACAATGAGCAGTTCTTC. The rearrangement uses TRBV20-1 and TRBJ2-1, with D tentatively TRBD2 (6 bases). The CDR3 runs 15 residues. The germline CDR1 and CDR2 sequences are DFQATT and SNEGSKA (reference sequence). Trimming removed 0 bases from V and 3 bases from J, with 12 bases in between.

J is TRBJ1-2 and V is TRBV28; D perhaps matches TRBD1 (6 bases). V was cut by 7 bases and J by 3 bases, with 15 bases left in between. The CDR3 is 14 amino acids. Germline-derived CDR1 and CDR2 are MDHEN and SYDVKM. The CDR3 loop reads CASTETRGYYGYTF. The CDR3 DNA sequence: TGTGCCAGCACCGAAACCAGGGGCTACTATGGCTACACCTTC.

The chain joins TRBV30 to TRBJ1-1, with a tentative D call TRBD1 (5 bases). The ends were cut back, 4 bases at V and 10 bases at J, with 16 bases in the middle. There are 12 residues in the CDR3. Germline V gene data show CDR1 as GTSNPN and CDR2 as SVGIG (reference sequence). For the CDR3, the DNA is TGTGCCTGGATAAATTCGGGGGAGAGAGCTTTCTTT. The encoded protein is CAWINSGERAFF.

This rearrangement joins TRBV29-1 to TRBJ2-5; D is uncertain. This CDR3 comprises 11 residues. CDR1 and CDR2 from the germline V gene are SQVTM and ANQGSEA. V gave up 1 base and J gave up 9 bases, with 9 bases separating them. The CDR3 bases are TGCAGCGTTGAAGTAGGGTCTCCCCAGTACTTC. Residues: CSVEVGSPQYF.

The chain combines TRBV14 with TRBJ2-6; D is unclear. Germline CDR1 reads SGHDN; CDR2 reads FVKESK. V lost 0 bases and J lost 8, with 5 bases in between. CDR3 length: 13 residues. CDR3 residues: CASSQEVTNVLTF. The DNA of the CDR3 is TGTGCCAGCAGCCAAGAGGTGACCAACGTCCTGACTTTC. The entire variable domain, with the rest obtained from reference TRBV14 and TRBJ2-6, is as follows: EAGVTQFPSHSVIEKGQTVTLRCDPISGHDNLYWYRRVMGKEIKFLLHFVKESKQDESGMPNNRFLAERTGGTYSTLKVQPAELEDSGVYFCASSQEVTNVLTFGAGSRLTVL.

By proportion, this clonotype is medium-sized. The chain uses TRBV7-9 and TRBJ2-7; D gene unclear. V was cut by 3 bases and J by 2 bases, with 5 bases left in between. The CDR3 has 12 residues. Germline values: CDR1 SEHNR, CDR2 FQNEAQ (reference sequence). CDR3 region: CASSFTAYEQYF. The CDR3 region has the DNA TGTGCCAGCAGCTTCACGGCCTACGAGCAGTACTTC. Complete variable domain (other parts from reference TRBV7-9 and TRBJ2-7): DTGVSQNPRHKITKRGQNVTFRCDPISEHNRLYWYRQTLGQGPEFLTYFQNEAQLEKSRLLSDRFSAERPKGSFSTLEIQRTEQGDSAMYLCASSFTAYEQYFGPGTRLTVT.

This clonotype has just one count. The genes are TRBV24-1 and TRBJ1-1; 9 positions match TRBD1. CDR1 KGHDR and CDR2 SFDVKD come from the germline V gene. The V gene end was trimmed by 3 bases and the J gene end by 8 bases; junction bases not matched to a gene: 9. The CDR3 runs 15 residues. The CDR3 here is CATSDPRRTGDEAFF. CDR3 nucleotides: TGTGCCACCAGTGATCCCCGTAGGACAGGGGACGAAGCTTTCTTT.

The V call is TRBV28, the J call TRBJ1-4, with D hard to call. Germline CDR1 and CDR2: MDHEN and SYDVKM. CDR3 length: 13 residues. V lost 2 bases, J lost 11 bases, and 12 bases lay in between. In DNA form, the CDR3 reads TGTGCCAGCAGTTTACAGATAGGGCGGAAACTGTTTTTT. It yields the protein CASSLQIGRKLFF.

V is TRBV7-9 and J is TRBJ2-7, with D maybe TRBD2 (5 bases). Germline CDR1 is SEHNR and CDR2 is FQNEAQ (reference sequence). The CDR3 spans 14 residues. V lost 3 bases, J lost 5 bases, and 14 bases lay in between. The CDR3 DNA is TGTGCCAGCAGCTTGAGGGAGTTGAGGAACGAGCAGTACTTC. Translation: CASSLRELRNEQYF.

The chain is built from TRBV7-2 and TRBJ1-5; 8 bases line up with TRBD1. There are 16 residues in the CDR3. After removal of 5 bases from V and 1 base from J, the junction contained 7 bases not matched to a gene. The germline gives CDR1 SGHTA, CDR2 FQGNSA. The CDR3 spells CASSPRTGRSNQPQHF. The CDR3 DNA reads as TGTGCCAGCAGCCCTCGGACAGGGAGGAGCAATCAGCCCCAGCATTTT.

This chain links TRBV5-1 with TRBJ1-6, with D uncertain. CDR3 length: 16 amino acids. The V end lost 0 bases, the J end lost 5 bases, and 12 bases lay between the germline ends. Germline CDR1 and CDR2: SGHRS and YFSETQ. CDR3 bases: TGCGCCAGCAGCTTGGTCGGGTCGACAAATAATTCACCCCTCCACTTT. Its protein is CASSLVGSTNNSPLHF.